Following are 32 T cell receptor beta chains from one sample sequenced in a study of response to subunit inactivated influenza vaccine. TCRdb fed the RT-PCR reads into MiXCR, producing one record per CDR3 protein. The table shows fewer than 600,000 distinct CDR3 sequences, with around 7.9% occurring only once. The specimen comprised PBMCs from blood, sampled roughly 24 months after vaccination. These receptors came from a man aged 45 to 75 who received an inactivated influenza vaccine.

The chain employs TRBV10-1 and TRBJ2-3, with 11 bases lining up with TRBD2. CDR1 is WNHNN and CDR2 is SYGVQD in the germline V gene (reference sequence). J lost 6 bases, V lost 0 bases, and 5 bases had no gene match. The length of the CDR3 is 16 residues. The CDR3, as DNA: TGCGCCAGCAGTGAGTCTAGCGGGGGGGCTAAGGATACGCAGTATTTT. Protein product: CASSESSGGAKDTQYF.

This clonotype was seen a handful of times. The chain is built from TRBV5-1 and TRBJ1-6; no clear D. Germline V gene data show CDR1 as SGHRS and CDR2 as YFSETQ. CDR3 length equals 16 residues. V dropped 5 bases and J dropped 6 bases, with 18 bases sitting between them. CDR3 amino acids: CASSRGGETANSPLHF. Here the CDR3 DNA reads TGCGCCAGCAGTCGCGGCGGGGAAACGGCTAATTCACCCCTCCACTTT.

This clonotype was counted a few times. Written as DNA, the CDR3 is TGTGCCTGGAGTGTACCGGGGGATAATTCACCCCTCCACTTT. As protein: CAWSVPGDNSPLHF. The rearrangement links TRBV30 to TRBJ1-6; weak D call: TRBD1 (5 bases). This CDR3 comprises 14 residues. V was cut by 0 bases and J by 5 bases, with 8 bases left in between. CDR1 is GTSNPN and CDR2 is SVGIG in the germline V gene (reference sequence).

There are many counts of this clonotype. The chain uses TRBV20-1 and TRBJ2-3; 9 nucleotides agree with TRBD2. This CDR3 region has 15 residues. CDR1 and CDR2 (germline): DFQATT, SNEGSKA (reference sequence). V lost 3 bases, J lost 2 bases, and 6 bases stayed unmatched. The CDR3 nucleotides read TGCAGTGCTAGTGGTCTAGCGGGGCTCACAGATACGCAGTATTTT. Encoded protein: CSASGLAGLTDTQYF.

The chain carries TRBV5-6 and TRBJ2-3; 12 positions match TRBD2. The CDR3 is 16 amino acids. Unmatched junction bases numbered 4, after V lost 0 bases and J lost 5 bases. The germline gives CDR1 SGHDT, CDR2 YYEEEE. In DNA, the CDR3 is TGTGCCAGCAGCTTGGACCGACTAGCGGGAGAAGATACGCAGTATTTT. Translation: CASSLDRLAGEDTQYF.

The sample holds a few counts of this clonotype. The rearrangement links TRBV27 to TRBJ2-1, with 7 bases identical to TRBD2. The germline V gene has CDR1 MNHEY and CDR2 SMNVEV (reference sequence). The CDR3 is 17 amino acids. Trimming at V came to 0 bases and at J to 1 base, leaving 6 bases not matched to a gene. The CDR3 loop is CASSLSGGRRSYNEQFF. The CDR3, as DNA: TGTGCCAGCAGTTTATCCGGCGGGAGAAGGTCCTACAATGAGCAGTTCTTC.

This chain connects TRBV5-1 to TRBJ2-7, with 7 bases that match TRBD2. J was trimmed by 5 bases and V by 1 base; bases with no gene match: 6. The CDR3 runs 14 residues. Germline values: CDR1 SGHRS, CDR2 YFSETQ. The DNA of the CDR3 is TGCGCCAGCAGCTTGTGGGAGGGCCAGGACGAGCAGTACTTC. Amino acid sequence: CASSLWEGQDEQYF. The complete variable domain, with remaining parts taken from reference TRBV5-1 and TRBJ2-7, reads KAGVTQTPRYLIKTRGQQVTLSCSPISGHRSVSWYQQTPGQGLQFLFEYFSETQRNKGNFPGRFSGRQFSNSRSEMNVSTLELGDSALYLCASSLWEGQDEQYFGPGTRLTVT.

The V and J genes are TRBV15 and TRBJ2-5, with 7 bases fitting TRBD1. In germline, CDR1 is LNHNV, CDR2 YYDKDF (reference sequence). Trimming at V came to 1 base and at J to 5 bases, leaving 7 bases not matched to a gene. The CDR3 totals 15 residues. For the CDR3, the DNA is TGTGCCACCAGCAGAGGACAGGGAATGGGGGAGACCCAGTACTTC. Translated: CATSRGQGMGETQYF.

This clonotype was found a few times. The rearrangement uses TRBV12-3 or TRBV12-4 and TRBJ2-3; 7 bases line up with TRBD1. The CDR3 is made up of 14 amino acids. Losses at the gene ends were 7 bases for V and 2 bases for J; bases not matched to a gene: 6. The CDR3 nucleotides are TGTGCCAGCACCAGGACAGGCCCCACAGATACGCAGTATTTT. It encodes CASTRTGPTDTQYF.

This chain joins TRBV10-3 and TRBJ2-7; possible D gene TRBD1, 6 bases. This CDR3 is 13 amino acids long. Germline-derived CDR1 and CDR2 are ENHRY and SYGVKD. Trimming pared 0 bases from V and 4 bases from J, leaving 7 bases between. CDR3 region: CAISESTGYEQYF. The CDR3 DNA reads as TGTGCCATCAGTGAGTCGACAGGTTACGAGCAGTACTTC.

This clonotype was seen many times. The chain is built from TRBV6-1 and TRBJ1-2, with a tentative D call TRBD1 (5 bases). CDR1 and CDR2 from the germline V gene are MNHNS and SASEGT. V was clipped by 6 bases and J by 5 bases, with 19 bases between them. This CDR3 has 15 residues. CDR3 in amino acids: CASSLGLEGLYGYTF. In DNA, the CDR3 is TGTGCCAGCAGCCTAGGACTAGAGGGGTTATATGGCTACACCTTC.

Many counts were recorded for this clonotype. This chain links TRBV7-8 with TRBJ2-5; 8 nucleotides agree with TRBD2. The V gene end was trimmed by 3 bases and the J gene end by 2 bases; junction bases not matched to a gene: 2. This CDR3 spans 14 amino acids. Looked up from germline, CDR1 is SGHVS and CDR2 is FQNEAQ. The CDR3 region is CASSFLAGQETQYF. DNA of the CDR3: TGTGCCAGCAGCTTCCTAGCGGGTCAAGAGACCCAGTACTTC.

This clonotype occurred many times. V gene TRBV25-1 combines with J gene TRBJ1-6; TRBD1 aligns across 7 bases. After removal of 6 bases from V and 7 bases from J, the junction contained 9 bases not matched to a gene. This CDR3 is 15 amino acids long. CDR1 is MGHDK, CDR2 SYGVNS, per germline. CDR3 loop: CASRGTGEGNSPLHF. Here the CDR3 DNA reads TGTGCCAGCAGGGGAACAGGGGAGGGAAATTCACCCCTCCACTTT.

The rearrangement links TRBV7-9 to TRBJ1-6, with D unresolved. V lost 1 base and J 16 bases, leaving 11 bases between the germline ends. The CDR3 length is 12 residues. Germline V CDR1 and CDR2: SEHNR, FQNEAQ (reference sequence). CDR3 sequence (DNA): TGTGCCAGCAGCTTAGATTGGGCCGAACTCCACTTT. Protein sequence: CASSLDWAELHF.

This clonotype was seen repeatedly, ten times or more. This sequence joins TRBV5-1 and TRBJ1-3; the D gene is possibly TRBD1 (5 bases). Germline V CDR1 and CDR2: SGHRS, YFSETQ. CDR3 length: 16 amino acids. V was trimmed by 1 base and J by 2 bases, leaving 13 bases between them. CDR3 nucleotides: TGCGCCAGCAGCTTGCAGGGAGAGGGACCTGGAAACACCATATATTTT. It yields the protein CASSLQGEGPGNTIYF.

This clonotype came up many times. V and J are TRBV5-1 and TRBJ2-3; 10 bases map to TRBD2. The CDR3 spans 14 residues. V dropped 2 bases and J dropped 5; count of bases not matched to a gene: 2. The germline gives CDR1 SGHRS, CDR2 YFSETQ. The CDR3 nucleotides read TGCGCCAGCAGCTTTAGCGGGGGGCAAGATACGCAGTATTTT. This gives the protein CASSFSGGQDTQYF.

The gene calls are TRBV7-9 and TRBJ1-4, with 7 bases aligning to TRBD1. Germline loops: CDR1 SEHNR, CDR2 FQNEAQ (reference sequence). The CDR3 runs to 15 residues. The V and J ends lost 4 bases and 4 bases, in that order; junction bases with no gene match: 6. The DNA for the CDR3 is TGTGCCAGCAGCTCACTAGGGACAGTTAATGAAAAACTGTTTTTT. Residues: CASSSLGTVNEKLFF.

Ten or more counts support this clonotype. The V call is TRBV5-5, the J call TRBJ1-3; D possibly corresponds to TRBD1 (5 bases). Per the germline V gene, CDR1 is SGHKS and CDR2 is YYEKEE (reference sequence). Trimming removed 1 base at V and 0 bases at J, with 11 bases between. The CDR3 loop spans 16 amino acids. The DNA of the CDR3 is TGTGCCAGCAGCTTGAGAAGGACAAACTCTGGAAACACCATATATTTT. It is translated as CASSLRRTNSGNTIYF.

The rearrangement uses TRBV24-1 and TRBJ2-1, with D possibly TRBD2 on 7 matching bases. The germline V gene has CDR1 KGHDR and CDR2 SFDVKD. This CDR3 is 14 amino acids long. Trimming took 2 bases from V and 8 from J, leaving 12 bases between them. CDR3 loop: CATSDSPGGDEQFF. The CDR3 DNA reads TGTGCCACCAGTGATTCCCCGGGGGGCGATGAGCAGTTCTTC.

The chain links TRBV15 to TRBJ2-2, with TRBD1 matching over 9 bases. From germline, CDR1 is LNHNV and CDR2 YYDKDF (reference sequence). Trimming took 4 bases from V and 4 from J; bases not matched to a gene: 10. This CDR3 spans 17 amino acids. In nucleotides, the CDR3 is TGTGCCACCAGCAAACCCGGGACAGGGTCCATCACCGGGGAGCTGTTTTTT. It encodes CATSKPGTGSITGELFF.

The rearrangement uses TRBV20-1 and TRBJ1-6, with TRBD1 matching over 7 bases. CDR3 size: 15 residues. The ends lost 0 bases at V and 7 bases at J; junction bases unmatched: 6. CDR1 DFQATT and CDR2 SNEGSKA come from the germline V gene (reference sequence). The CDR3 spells CSARDHGTVNSPLHF. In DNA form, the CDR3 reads TGCAGTGCTAGAGATCACGGGACAGTCAATTCACCCCTCCACTTT.

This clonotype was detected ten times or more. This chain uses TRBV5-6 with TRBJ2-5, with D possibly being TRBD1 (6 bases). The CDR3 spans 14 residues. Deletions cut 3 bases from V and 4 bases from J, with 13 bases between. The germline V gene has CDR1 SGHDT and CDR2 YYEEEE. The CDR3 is CASSSDRLGETQYF. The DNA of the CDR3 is TGTGCCAGCAGCTCCGACAGGCTGGGAGAGACCCAGTACTTC.

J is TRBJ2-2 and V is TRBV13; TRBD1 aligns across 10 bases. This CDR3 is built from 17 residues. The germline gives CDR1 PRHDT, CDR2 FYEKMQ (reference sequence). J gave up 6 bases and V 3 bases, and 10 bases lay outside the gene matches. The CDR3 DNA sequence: TGTGCCAGCAGCTTTGACAGGGGGCTCGGCGGGTCCGGGGAGCTGTTTTTT. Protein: CASSFDRGLGGSGELFF. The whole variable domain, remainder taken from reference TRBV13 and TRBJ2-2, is AAGVIQSPRHLIKEKRETATLKCYPIPRHDTVYWYQQGPGQDPQFLISFYEKMQSDKGSIPDRFSAQQFSDYHSELNMSSLELGDSALYFCASSFDRGLGGSGELFFGEGSRLTVL.

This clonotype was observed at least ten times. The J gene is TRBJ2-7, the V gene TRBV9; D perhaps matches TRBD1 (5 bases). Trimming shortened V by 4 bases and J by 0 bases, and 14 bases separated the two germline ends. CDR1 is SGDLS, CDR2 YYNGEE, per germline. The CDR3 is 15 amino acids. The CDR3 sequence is CASSRTDITSYEQYF. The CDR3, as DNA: TGTGCCAGCAGCCGGACGGACATTACCTCCTACGAGCAGTACTTC. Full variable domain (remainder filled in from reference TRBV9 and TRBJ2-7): DSGVTQTPKHLITATGQRVTLRCSPRSGDLSVYWYQQSLDQGLQFLIQYYNGEERAKGNILERFSAQQFPDLHSELNLSSLELGDSALYFCASSRTDITSYEQYFGPGTRLTVT.

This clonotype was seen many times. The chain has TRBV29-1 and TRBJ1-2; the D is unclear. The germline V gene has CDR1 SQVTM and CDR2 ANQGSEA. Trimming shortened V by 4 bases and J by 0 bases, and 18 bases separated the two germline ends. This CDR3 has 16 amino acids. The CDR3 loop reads CSVVRANPHSNYGYTF. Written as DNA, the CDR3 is TGCAGCGTTGTCCGGGCCAACCCCCATTCTAACTATGGCTACACCTTC.

CDR3 sequence: CASRSGSGRSTGELFF. In DNA, the CDR3 is TGTGCCAGCAGGAGCGGGAGCGGTCGGTCCACCGGGGAGCTGTTTTTT. The rearrangement uses TRBV2 and TRBJ2-2, with 8 bases identical to TRBD2. The trim removed 6 bases at V and 4 bases at J, leaving 10 bases unmatched. Germline V gene lookup returns CDR1 SNHLY and CDR2 FYNNEI. The length of the CDR3 is 16 residues.

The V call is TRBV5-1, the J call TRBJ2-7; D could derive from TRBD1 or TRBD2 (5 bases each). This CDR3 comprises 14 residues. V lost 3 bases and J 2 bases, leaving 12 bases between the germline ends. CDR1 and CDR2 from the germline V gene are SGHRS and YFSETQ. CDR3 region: CASSSPGRPYEQYF. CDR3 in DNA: TGCGCCAGCAGCTCCCCGGGGCGCCCCTACGAGCAGTACTTC.

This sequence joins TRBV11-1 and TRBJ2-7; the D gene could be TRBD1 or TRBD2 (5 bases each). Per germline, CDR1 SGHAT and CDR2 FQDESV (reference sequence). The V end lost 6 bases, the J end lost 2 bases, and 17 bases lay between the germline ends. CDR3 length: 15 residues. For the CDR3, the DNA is TGTGCCAGCAGGCCTACCCGGGACGGAGCCTACGAGCAGTACTTC. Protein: CASRPTRDGAYEQYF.

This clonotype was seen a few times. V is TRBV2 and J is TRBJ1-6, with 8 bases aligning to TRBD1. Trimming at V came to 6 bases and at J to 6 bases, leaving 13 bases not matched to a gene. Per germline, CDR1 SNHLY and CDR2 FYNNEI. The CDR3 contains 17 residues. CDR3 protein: CASSRDSLTGGNSPLHF. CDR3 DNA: TGTGCCAGCAGCCGGGACTCGTTAACAGGGGGTAATTCACCCCTCCACTTT.

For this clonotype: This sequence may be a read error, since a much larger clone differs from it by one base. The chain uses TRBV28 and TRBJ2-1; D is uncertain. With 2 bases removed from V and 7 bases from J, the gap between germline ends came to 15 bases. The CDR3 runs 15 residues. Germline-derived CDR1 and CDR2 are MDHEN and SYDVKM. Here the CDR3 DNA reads TGTGCCAGCAGTTTAGTGGCGGATTTAACGAATGAGCAGTTCTTC. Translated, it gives CASSLVADLTNEQFF.

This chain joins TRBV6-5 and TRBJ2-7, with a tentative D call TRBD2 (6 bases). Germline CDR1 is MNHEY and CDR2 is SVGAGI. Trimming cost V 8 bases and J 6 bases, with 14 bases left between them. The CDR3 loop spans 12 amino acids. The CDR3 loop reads CASALLGGEQYF. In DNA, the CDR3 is TGTGCCAGCGCCCTTTTGGGGGGCGAGCAGTACTTC.

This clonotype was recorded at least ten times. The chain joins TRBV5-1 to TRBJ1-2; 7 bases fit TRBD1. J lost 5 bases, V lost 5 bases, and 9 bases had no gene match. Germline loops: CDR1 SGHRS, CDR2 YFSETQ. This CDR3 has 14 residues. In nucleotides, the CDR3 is TGCGCCAGCAGTACTCCGGGACAGTCATATGGCTACACCTTC. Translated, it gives CASSTPGQSYGYTF.